This T cell receptor (beta chain) was observed in a study of OX40 agonist ivuxolimab in advanced cancers. Sequencing used immunoSEQ multiplex PCR; TCRdb keeps in-frame clones, though not all of them. The repertoire includes around 110,000 clones, 75% to 95% of them detected once, and 0.48% sits in the top ten. The germline V gene has CDR1 MNHEY and CDR2 SVGAGI. The CDR3 covers 14 residues. V was trimmed by 6 bases and J by 3 bases, leaving 14 bases between them. V gene TRBV6-5 combines with J gene TRBJ1-2; D gene unclear. The source is an adult with an advanced solid tumor such as melanoma, head and neck, liver or kidney cancer. This specimen consisted of CD4+ or CD8+ T cells sorted from blood, obtained in a trial of the OX40 agonist ivuxolimab. CDR3 amino acids: CASRGAPRDYGYTF. The CDR3 DNA sequence: TGTGCCAGCAGAGGAGCCCCGCGGGACTATGGCTACACCTTC.